A single sample gave rise to the 15 T cell receptor beta chains below, sequenced in a study of blood T cell repertoires in COVID-19. TCRdb's copy holds only in-frame clones and misses some; the assay was immunoSEQ multiplex PCR. The sample lists about 480,000 clones, around 88% occurring once. The sequencing sample was made of peripheral blood. These receptor sequences come from a woman younger than 45 with acute or convalescent COVID-19.

The gene calls are TRBV30 and TRBJ1-2, with 7 bases fitting TRBD1. Germline V gene sequence: CDR1 GTSNPN, CDR2 SVGIG (reference sequence). The CDR3 is made up of 12 amino acids. The V and J ends lost 3 bases and 8 bases, in that order; junction bases with no gene match: 6. The CDR3, as DNA: TGTGCCTGGAGCTTTACAGGGGTGGGCTACACCTTC. Translated, it gives CAWSFTGVGYTF.

V is TRBV5-1 and J is TRBJ1-6, with TRBD1 matching 8 bases. V dropped 1 base and J dropped 4; count of bases not matched to a gene: 19. This CDR3 is built from 21 residues. CDR1 SGHRS and CDR2 YFSETQ come from the germline V gene. The CDR3: CASSLWGPGQVPFGYNSPLHF. For the CDR3, the DNA is TGCGCCAGCAGCTTGTGGGGACCGGGACAGGTTCCCTTCGGGTATAATTCACCCCTCCACTTT.

The V gene is TRBV5-4, the J gene TRBJ1-1; D is perhaps TRBD1 (5 bases). CDR3 length: 15 residues. V lost 3 bases, J lost 6 bases, and 18 bases lay in between. Germline CDR1 and CDR2: SGHNT and YYREEE (reference sequence). CDR3 in amino acids: CASSSGAERLPEAFF. Here the CDR3 DNA reads TGTGCCAGCAGCTCTGGGGCGGAACGTCTCCCTGAAGCTTTCTTT.

This clone was recorded a few times. The J gene is TRBJ2-7, the V gene TRBV4-2, with TRBD1 matching 7 bases. The ends lost 7 bases at V and 4 bases at J; junction bases unmatched: 7. This CDR3 spans 13 amino acids. Germline V gene lookup returns CDR1 LGHNA and CDR2 YNFKEQ. The CDR3 loop reads CASNNPGQYEQYF. The CDR3 bases are TGTGCCAGCAACAACCCGGGACAGTACGAGCAGTACTTC.

The chain combines TRBV7-3 with TRBJ2-2, with D perhaps TRBD1 (6 bases). The germline gives CDR1 SGHTA, CDR2 FQGTGA. V was pared by 5 bases and J by 6 bases, with 10 bases between. The CDR3 is made up of 13 amino acids. Written as DNA, the CDR3 is TGTGCCAGCAGCATTTACAGGGCCGGGGAGCTGTTTTTT. Translating it yields CASSIYRAGELFF.

V usage is TRBV4-1 and J usage is TRBJ1-5; no firm D call. Germline CDR1 and CDR2: MGHRA and YSYEKL. V dropped 0 bases and J dropped 0 bases, with 15 bases sitting between them. The CDR3 covers 18 residues. In DNA form, the CDR3 reads TGCGCCAGCAGCCAAGATCCCCCGGGGAGGGATAGCAATCAGCCCCAGCATTTT. Residues: CASSQDPPGRDSNQPQHF.

This clone was counted once. The J gene is TRBJ1-2, the V gene TRBV2; D is unresolved. V was shortened by 1 base and J by 4 bases, with 7 bases between the two germline ends. CDR1 SNHLY and CDR2 FYNNEI come from the germline V gene. The CDR3 totals 13 residues. CDR3 nucleotide sequence: TGTGCCAGCAGTGAAGACTCAGGCTATGGCTACACCTTC. Its translation: CASSEDSGYGYTF.

J is TRBJ1-2 and V is TRBV5-1; a weak D match, TRBD1 (5 bases). This CDR3 comprises 13 residues. Trimming removed 2 bases from V and 5 bases from J, with 10 bases in between. Germline CDR1 SGHRS, CDR2 YFSETQ. The CDR3 DNA follows: TGCGCCAGCAGCTTTGGAGGGGAGTATGGCTACACCTTC. Protein: CASSFGGEYGYTF. Together with reference TRBV5-1 and TRBJ1-2, the CDR3 gives the full variable domain: KAGVTQTPRYLIKTRGQQVTLSCSPISGHRSVSWYQQTPGQGLQFLFEYFSETQRNKGNFPGRFSGRQFSNSRSEMNVSTLELGDSALYLCASSFGGEYGYTFGSGTRLTVV.

This clone came up a few times. The CDR3 DNA follows: TGTGCCAGCAGTTTTCCGGACAGGGGGAATCAGCCCCAGCATTTT. Translation gives CASSFPDRGNQPQHF. The J gene is TRBJ1-5, the V gene TRBV28; TRBD1 agrees at 10 bases. Trimming cost V 3 bases and J 4 bases; bases outside gene matches: 3. The CDR3 consists of 15 residues. Germline V gene sequence: CDR1 MDHEN, CDR2 SYDVKM.

Note on this clone: One end of the junction varies from germline; a read error may be responsible. This rearrangement joins TRBV24-1 to TRBJ2-5; 8 bases line up with TRBD2. CDR3 size: 15 residues. Germline V gene sequence: CDR1 KGHDR, CDR2 SFDVKD. For the CDR3, the DNA is TGTGCCACCGGTGATGGTGGACTAGCTCAAGAGACCCAGTACTTC. Translating gives CATGDGGLAQETQYF.

The rearrangement joins TRBV2 to TRBJ2-1; 13 bases line up with TRBD2. The junction had 6 bases not matched to a gene; V was cut back by 8 bases and J by 8 bases. Germline-derived CDR1 and CDR2 are SNHLY and FYNNEI. This CDR3 is built from 14 residues. The CDR3 DNA reads as TGTGCCAGCGGAAGGACTAGCGGGGGTCATGAGCAGTTCTTC. Translation: CASGRTSGGHEQFF. The full variable domain, its missing parts supplied by reference TRBV2 and TRBJ2-1, is EPEVTQTPSHQVTQMGQEVILRCVPISNHLYFYWYRQILGQKVEFLVSFYNNEISEKSEIFDDQFSVERPDGSNFTLKIRSTKLEDSAMYFCASGRTSGGHEQFFGPGTRLTVL.

This clone was found a few times. The chain recombines TRBV7-2 with TRBJ2-1; tentatively, D is TRBD2 (5 bases). Per germline, CDR1 SGHTA and CDR2 FQGNSA. Trimming removed 0 bases at V and 5 bases at J, with 5 bases between. The CDR3 runs to 13 residues. This CDR3 is CASSLARDNEQFF. The CDR3 coding sequence is TGTGCCAGCAGCTTAGCGCGGGACAATGAGCAGTTCTTC. Full variable domain (rest looked up from reference TRBV7-2 and TRBJ2-1): GAGVSQSPSNKVTEKGKDVELRCDPISGHTALYWYRQSLGQGLEFLIYFQGNSAPDKSGLPSDRFSAERTGGSVSTLTIQRTQQEDSAVYLCASSLARDNEQFFGPGTRLTVL.

This clone was detected a few times. The chain employs TRBV30 and TRBJ1-3; D not certain. This CDR3 is 14 amino acids long. Germline CDR1 GTSNPN, CDR2 SVGIG (reference sequence). V lost 1 base and J lost 0, with 7 bases in between. The CDR3 DNA sequence: TGTGCCTGGAGTGAAGTCTACTCTGGAAACACCATATATTTT. Its translation is CAWSEVYSGNTIYF.

The gene calls are TRBV5-1 and TRBJ2-5, with 11 nucleotides matching TRBD2. The CDR3 extends over 16 amino acids. Germline V gene lookup returns CDR1 SGHRS and CDR2 YFSETQ. With 2 bases clipped from V and 3 bases from J, the junction kept 6 bases outside the gene matches. DNA of the CDR3: TGCGCCAGCAGCTTTGGACTAGCGGGTTTTAAAGAGACCCAGTACTTC. It specifies CASSFGLAGFKETQYF.

The chain joins TRBV2 to TRBJ1-4; weak D call: TRBD1 (6 bases). V was trimmed by 6 bases and J by 7 bases, leaving 21 bases between them. The CDR3 is 16 residues long. CDR1 and CDR2 from the germline V gene are SNHLY and FYNNEI. The CDR3 nucleotides read TGTGCCAGCAGGGGAACAGGGTGGGGTGTCGGTGAAAAACTGTTTTTT. Translated: CASRGTGWGVGEKLFF.